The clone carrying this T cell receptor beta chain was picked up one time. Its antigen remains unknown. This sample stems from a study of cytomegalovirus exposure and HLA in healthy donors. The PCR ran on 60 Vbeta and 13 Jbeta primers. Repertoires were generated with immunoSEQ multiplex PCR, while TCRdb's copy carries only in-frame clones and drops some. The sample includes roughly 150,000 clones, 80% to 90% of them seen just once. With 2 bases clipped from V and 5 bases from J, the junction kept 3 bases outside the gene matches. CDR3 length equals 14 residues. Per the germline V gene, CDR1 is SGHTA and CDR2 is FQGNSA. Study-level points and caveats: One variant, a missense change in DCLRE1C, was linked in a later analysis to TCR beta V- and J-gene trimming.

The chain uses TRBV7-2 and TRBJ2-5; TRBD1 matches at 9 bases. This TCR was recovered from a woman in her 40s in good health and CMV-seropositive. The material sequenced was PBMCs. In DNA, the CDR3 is TGTGCCAGCAGCTTATACAGGGGGCAGGAGACCCAGTACTTC. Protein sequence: CASSLYRGQETQYF.